One and the same sample provided the 13 T cell receptor beta chains below, sequenced in a study of patients and donors after allogeneic stem cell transplantation. Each CDR3 protein is one row after TCRdb ran MiXCR on the RT-PCR reads. The profile shows 57,000 or so distinct CDR3 sequences, more than 10% of them singletons. The sample comprised blood, either unsorted or a sorted T cell fraction (not recorded which). These receptors all stem from a human donor who was either an allogeneic HSCT recipient or a stem cell or donor lymphocyte infusion donor (not recorded which). It is not recorded whose cells these are; they may come from a transplant donor.

The table lists this clonotype with a few counts. The chain recombines TRBV27 with TRBJ2-7, with 11 bases fitting TRBD2. Trimming cost V 3 bases and J 4 bases; bases outside gene matches: 5. Germline assignment: CDR1 MNHEY and CDR2 SMNVEV (reference sequence). The CDR3 runs to 15 residues. CDR3 DNA sequence: TGTGCCAGCAGTTTTAGCGGGAGGGAGTTTTACGAGCAGTACTTC. It codes for CASSFSGREFYEQYF.

This clonotype occurred a few times. The chain links TRBV20-1 to TRBJ2-1; 15 bases agree with TRBD2. V lost 6 bases and J lost 3; bases outside the gene matches: 6. This CDR3 region has 16 residues. CDR1 and CDR2 (germline): DFQATT, SNEGSKA (reference sequence). The CDR3: CSARTSGRAGYNEQFF. The CDR3, as DNA: TGCAGTGCCCGGACTAGCGGGAGGGCGGGCTACAATGAGCAGTTCTTC.

There are many counts of this clonotype. The gene calls are TRBV3-1 and TRBJ1-2; D uncertain. The V end was cut by 3 bases, the J end by 4 bases, with 12 bases between. This CDR3 is 14 amino acids long. CDR1 and CDR2 from the germline V gene are LGHDT and YNNKEL (reference sequence). The CDR3 here is CASSQDGRSYGYTF. CDR3 nucleotides: TGTGCCAGCAGCCAGGACGGAAGAAGCTATGGCTACACCTTC.

This clonotype showed up just a few times. The chain links TRBV24-1 to TRBJ2-7; 8 bases line up with TRBD1. The germline V gene has CDR1 KGHDR and CDR2 SFDVKD. This CDR3 comprises 13 residues. Losses at the gene ends were 9 bases for V and 6 bases for J; bases not matched to a gene: 9. The CDR3 sequence is CATQDRAVSEQYF. CDR3 nucleotides: TGTGCCACCCAGGACAGGGCGGTAAGCGAGCAGTACTTC.

In its sample, this clonotype was seen many times. As DNA, the CDR3 is TGTGCCAGCAGTCCTAACCGATTGGGGGGCTATCAGCCCCAGCATTTT. It translates to CASSPNRLGGYQPQHF. The chain has TRBV12-3 or TRBV12-4 and TRBJ1-5, with D maybe TRBD1 (6 bases). The CDR3 consists of 16 residues. Trimming removed 5 bases at V and 5 bases at J, with 19 bases between.

This clonotype was recorded at least ten times. The J gene is TRBJ1-1, the V gene TRBV12-3 or TRBV12-4; TRBD1 matches at 10 bases. J lost 0 bases, V lost 3 bases, and 7 bases had no gene match. The CDR3 runs 17 residues. The CDR3 DNA reads as TGTGCCAGCAGTTTCCGACAGGGGGCGTTAATGAACACTGAAGCTTTCTTT. Protein product: CASSFRQGALMNTEAFF.

This clonotype was detected a few times. The V gene is TRBV12-3 or TRBV12-4, the J gene TRBJ2-3; D is unresolved. Trimming took off 4 bases at V and 6 bases at J, with 11 bases between the two ends. This CDR3 comprises 13 residues. CDR3 sequence (DNA): TGTGCCAGCAGTTCGCAGGAAGTTGATACGCAGTATTTT. Protein product: CASSSQEVDTQYF.

This clonotype was counted at least ten times. The chain links TRBV5-4 to TRBJ1-6; no clear D. CDR3 length: 14 residues. In germline, CDR1 is SGHNT, CDR2 YYREEE (reference sequence). V gave up 2 bases and J gave up 3 bases, with 6 bases separating them. CDR3 residues: CASSFYSYNSPLHF. The CDR3 DNA follows: TGTGCCAGCAGCTTCTACAGCTATAATTCACCCCTCCACTTT.

The chain links TRBV12-3 or TRBV12-4 to TRBJ2-3; D is undetermined. Trimming left V 5 bases short and J 2 bases short, with 8 bases between. CDR3 size: 13 residues. The CDR3 protein is CASSRSTTDTQYF. As DNA, the CDR3 is TGTGCCAGCAGTCGATCGACCACAGATACGCAGTATTTT.

This chain links TRBV6-1 with TRBJ2-1; 12 bases are shared with TRBD1. The CDR3 covers 14 residues. Germline V gene sequence: CDR1 MNHNS, CDR2 SASEGT. The trim removed 7 bases at V and 7 bases at J, leaving 5 bases unmatched. CDR3 coding DNA: TGTGCCAGCACTCGGGACAGGGGGCCGAATGAGCAGTTCTTC. Protein: CASTRDRGPNEQFF.

This clonotype has at least ten counts. The chain combines TRBV6-5 with TRBJ2-1; TRBD2 agrees at 8 bases. The J segment lost 2 bases and the V segment lost 5 bases, leaving 5 bases of the junction unmatched. This CDR3 is 15 amino acids long. Germline V gives CDR1 MNHEY, CDR2 SVGAGI. The CDR3 protein is CASSQSGRPYNEQFF. CDR3 DNA: TGTGCCAGCAGTCAAAGCGGGAGACCCTACAATGAGCAGTTCTTC.

This clonotype was seen ten or more times. This chain joins TRBV7-9 and TRBJ2-7; no reliable D call. The CDR3 runs to 12 residues. Germline V gives CDR1 SEHNR, CDR2 FQNEAQ (reference sequence). Deletions cut 5 bases from V and 8 bases from J, with 13 bases between. The CDR3 sequence is CASSLLQGQQYF. CDR3 nucleotides: TGTGCCAGCAGCCTCCTTCAAGGGCAGCAGTACTTC.

This clonotype was seen many times. V gene TRBV19 combines with J gene TRBJ2-2, with D hard to call. V lost 3 bases to trimming and J lost 0 bases, with 5 bases between them. This CDR3 has 14 residues. In germline, CDR1 is LNHDA, CDR2 SQIVND (reference sequence). The CDR3 loop reads CASSIGSNTGELFF. The CDR3 coding sequence is TGTGCCAGTAGTATTGGGTCGAACACCGGGGAGCTGTTTTTT.